This T cell receptor beta chain emerged from a study of blood T cell repertoires in COVID-19. Study-level information: COVID-19 samples, acute and convalescent, were from the United States, Italy and Spain. The analysed material was cDNA or gDNA that came from T cells, B-cell-depleted T cells, or PBMCs.

The germline CDR1 and CDR2 sequences are MDHEN and SYDVKM. The CDR3 is 13 amino acids. The trim removed 7 bases at V and 4 bases at J, leaving 5 bases unmatched. In the source study's methods: Nucleated cell counts were estimated from reference gene primer amplification. Libraries were prepared by immunoSEQ multiplex PCR; TCRdb keeps only in-frame clonotypes and omits some of them. V, J and clone size are taken as reported in that table, and D and trimming were inferred from the DNA itself. The profile covers about 220,000 clones, with around 84% appearing a single time and roughly 13% taken by the ten largest.

The receptor comes from a human donor in a cohort sampled during active COVID-19. The rearrangement uses TRBV28 and TRBJ2-7; TRBD1 matches 9 bases. Sequencing used peripheral blood. The CDR3 reads CASTGTGIYEQYF. The CDR3 region has the DNA TGTGCCAGCACAGGGACAGGGATTTACGAGCAGTACTTC. The complete variable domain, with remaining parts taken from reference TRBV28 and TRBJ2-7, reads DVKVTQSSRYLVKRTGEKVFLECVQDMDHENMFWYRQDPGLGLRLIYFSYDVKMKEKGDIPEGYSVSREKKERFSLILESASTNQTSMYLCASTGTGIYEQYFGPGTRLTVT.